A selection of T cell receptor beta chains follows, all from one sample in a study of T-cell reconstitution after alpha-beta-depleted transplantation in children. A single record per CDR3 protein comes from TCRdb applying MiXCR to the PCR reads. The sample lists around 450,000 distinct CDR3 sequences, 43% occurring once. This specimen was PBMCs, taken before TCRalphabeta/CD19-depleted stem cell transplant. Receptor source: a girl aged 2-10 years with aplastic anemia, due to receive a stem cell transplant. Each CDR3 is given with its conserved first and last residue. The D gene is left open where the match is weak. Part of the rows lack a size; the others show once, few, many or a class for expanded clones.

clone size,D gene,V gene,J gene,CDR3 DNA,CDR3 protein
many,.,TRBV7-9,TRBJ1-2,TGTGCCAGCAGCTTGGGCAGGGGCTACACCTTC,CASSLGRGYTF
.,.,TRBV7-6,TRBJ2-1,TGTGCCAGCAGCGCTATGGGGCTGGATAACAATGAGCAGTTCTTC,CASSAMGLDNNEQFF
.,.,TRBV6-5,TRBJ2-5,TGTGCCAGCAGTTCTGGCGGGGAGTCTGGGACCCAGTACTTC,CASSSGGESGTQYF
.,.,TRBV5-4,TRBJ2-5,TGTGCCAGCAGCCGGCAAGGTTCCCAAGAGACCCAGTACTTC,CASSRQGSQETQYF
once,.,TRBV5-1,TRBJ2-3,TGCGCCAGCAGCCCCTTCATCGCAGATACGCAGTATTTT,CASSPFIADTQYF
once,.,TRBV24-1,TRBJ2-3,TGTGCCACCAGCAGCGCAGATACGCAGTATTTT,CATSSADTQYF
once,.,TRBV7-2,TRBJ2-1,TGTGCCAGCAGCGAACTCGGAACCGAGCAGTTCTTC,CASSELGTEQFF
many,TRBD2,TRBV5-1,TRBJ2-7,TGCGCCAGCCGTCTAGCGGGAGAGGGCGAGCAGTACTTC,CASRLAGEGEQYF
.,.,TRBV10-3,TRBJ2-3,TGTGCCATCAGTGACCCACGGGTAGATACGCAGTATTTT,CAISDPRVDTQYF
few,.,TRBV27,TRBJ1-5,TGTGCCAGCAGATCCCACGCTTCCAATCAGCCCCAGCATTTT,CASRSHASNQPQHF
many,TRBD1,TRBV20-1,TRBJ1-1,TGCAGTGCTAACCGGCCCGGGACAGGGGGAAAAGCTTTCTTT,CSANRPGTGGKAFF
few,TRBD2,TRBV4-3,TRBJ2-2,TGCGCCAGCAGCCAGGCTAGCGGGGGCGTCACCGGGGAGCTGTTTTTT,CASSQASGGVTGELFF
.,.,TRBV5-6,TRBJ1-2,TGTGCCAGCAGCTGGCAGGAATCTAACTATGGCTACACCTTC,CASSWQESNYGYTF
few,TRBD2,TRBV30,TRBJ2-7,TGTGCCTGGAGTGTAGTATCGCCTAGCGGCTACGAGCAGTACTTC,CAWSVVSPSGYEQYF
.,.,TRBV6-2/TRBV6-3,TRBJ2-1,TGTGCCAGCAGTTACCTGCGAAACTCCTACAATGAGCAGTTCTTC,CASSYLRNSYNEQFF
many,.,TRBV28,TRBJ2-7,TGTGCCAGCAGCGGGTACGAGGGAGAGAACGAGCAGTACTTC,CASSGYEGENEQYF
.,TRBD1,TRBV7-3,TRBJ1-1,TGTGCCAGCAGCAAGGACAGGATGAGGGTGGGCACTGAAGCTTTCTTT,CASSKDRMRVGTEAFF
.,TRBD1,TRBV7-6,TRBJ2-2,TGTGCCAGCAGCTCCCGGGACAGGGGAAACACCGGGGAGCTGTTTTTT,CASSSRDRGNTGELFF
.,TRBD2,TRBV5-1,TRBJ2-1,TGCGCCAGCAGGGATCTTGCGACTAGCGGGGGGTGGTCCCTCTACAATGAGCAGTTCTTC,CASRDLATSGGWSLYNEQFF
many,TRBD2,TRBV9,TRBJ2-3,TGTGCCAGCAGCCCCCTCCTAGCGGGAGGAGATACGCAGTATTTT,CASSPLLAGGDTQYF